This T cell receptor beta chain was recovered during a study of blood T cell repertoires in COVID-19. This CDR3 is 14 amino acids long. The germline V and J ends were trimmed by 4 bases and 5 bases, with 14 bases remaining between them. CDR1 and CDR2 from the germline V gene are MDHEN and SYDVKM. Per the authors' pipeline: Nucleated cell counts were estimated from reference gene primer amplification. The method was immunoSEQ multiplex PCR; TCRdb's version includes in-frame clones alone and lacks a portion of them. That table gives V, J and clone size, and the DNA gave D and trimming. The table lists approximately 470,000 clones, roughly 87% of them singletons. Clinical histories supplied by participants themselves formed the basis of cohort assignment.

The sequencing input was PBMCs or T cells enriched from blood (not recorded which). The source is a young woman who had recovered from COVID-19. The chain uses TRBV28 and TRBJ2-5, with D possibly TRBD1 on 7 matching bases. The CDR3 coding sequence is TGTGCCAGCAGTTCCCAGGGGGGTCGGGAGACCCAGTACTTC. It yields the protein CASSSQGGRETQYF.